This TCR beta chain was sequenced during a study of CD4 T cells in relation to SARS-CoV-2 and coronaviruses. Study summary: PBMCs were cultured with antigen for over 8 days before TCR beta sequencing.

Trimming removed 5 bases at V and 8 bases at J, with 27 bases between. Germline V gene sequence: CDR1 SEHNR, CDR2 FQNEAQ (reference sequence). The CDR3 spans 17 residues. The table came from immunoSEQ multiplex PCR; TCRdb's copy has only in-frame clones and leaves some out. The repertoire consists of 15,000 to 20,000 clones, with approximately 80% occurring once and the leading ten covering about 10%. Unexposed donor CD4+ T cells date from about 2010-2019, before the COVID-19 pandemic. After more than eight days of culture, CD4+ T cells were isolated. General observations from the study: Crossreactive clones expanded significantly less to SARS-CoV-2 than monoreactive clones.

Worth noting for this clone: What it binds is unknown.

The clonotype originates from a human donor in good health. The chain links TRBV7-9 to TRBJ1-2; D ambiguous. Material for sequencing was CD4+ T cells from PBMCs, cultured in vitro. The DNA for the CDR3 is TGTGCCAGCAGCCCACCAACGGGCAGGAAAGGCAAAGGAGGCTACACCTTC. Translation: CASSPPTGRKGKGGYTF.